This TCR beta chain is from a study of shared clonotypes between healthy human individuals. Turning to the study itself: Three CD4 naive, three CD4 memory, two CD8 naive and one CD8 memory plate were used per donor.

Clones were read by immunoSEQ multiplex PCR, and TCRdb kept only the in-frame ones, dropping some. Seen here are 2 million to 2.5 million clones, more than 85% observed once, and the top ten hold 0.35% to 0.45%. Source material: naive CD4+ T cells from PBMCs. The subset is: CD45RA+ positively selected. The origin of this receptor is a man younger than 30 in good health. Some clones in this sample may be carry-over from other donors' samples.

The CDR3 DNA sequence: TGTGCCAGCAGGAGGGTAGGTAGCTACGAGCAGTACTTC. It encodes CASRRVGSYEQYF. V gene TRBV28 combines with J gene TRBJ2-5; weak D call: TRBD2 (5 bases). Matching the DNA end better, TRBJ2-7 makes the J call doubtful. CDR3 length equals 13 residues. The germline CDR1 and CDR2 sequences are MDHEN and SYDVKM.